Below, 20 T cell receptor beta chains from the same sample are listed, as sequenced in a study of T cell responses to AZD1222 COVID-19 vaccine. Generated by immunoSEQ multiplex PCR, the TCRdb table keeps only in-frame clones and is missing some. The table includes about 100,000 clones, roughly 86% detected once. The sample consisted of peripheral blood, taken on day 0 of AZD1222 vaccination. The receptors here all came from an adult in good health.

The rearrangement joins TRBV11-2 to TRBJ1-1; possible D gene TRBD1, 6 bases. This CDR3 has 14 amino acids. V was clipped by 4 bases and J by 3 bases, with 12 bases between them. In germline, CDR1 is SGHAT, CDR2 FQNNGV. The CDR3 DNA reads TGTGCCAGCAGCTGGGGGCAGGGCGACACTGAAGCTTTCTTT. Protein sequence: CASSWGQGDTEAFF.

The rearrangement links TRBV24-1 to TRBJ2-5; TRBD2 might be the D (5 bases). The CDR3 sequence is 15 residues long. From germline, CDR1 is KGHDR and CDR2 SFDVKD. The ends were cut back, 1 base at V and 5 bases at J, with 13 bases in the middle. The CDR3 sequence: CATSDFGEIGETQYF. In nucleotides, the CDR3 is TGTGCCACCAGTGATTTTGGGGAGATCGGGGAGACCCAGTACTTC.

V is TRBV6-5 and J is TRBJ1-4; 8 nucleotides line up with TRBD1. The length of the CDR3 is 15 residues. Germline values: CDR1 MNHEY, CDR2 SVGAGI. Trimming removed 1 base from V and 6 bases from J; junction bases left unmatched: 4. The CDR3 loop is CASSYLSGGDEKLFF. CDR3 sequence (DNA): TGTGCCAGCAGTTACTTATCAGGGGGCGATGAAAAACTGTTTTTT.

The chain carries TRBV7-6 and TRBJ1-4; tentative D call: TRBD1 (5 bases). V gave up 5 bases and J gave up 7 bases, with 17 bases separating them. The CDR3 extends over 15 amino acids. Germline V lookup: CDR1 SGHVS, CDR2 FNYEAQ. CDR3 coding DNA: TGTGCCAGCAGCGGCCCCAGGGTCCCTTCTGAAAAACTGTTTTTT. It specifies CASSGPRVPSEKLFF. Variable domain in full (rest from reference TRBV7-6 and TRBJ1-4): GAGVSQSPRYKVTKRGQDVALRCDPISGHVSLYWYRQALGQGPEFLTYFNYEAQQDKSGLPNDRFSAERPEGSISTLTIQRTEQRDSAMYRCASSGPRVPSEKLFFGSGTQLSVL.

The CDR3 bases are TGTGCCAGCAGTGAAGTGATGCCCCCGGGGACTGAAGCTTTCTTT. It translates to CASSEVMPPGTEAFF. V gene TRBV6-1 combines with J gene TRBJ1-1; no clear D. Per the germline V gene, CDR1 is MNHNS and CDR2 is SASEGT. Trimming pared 1 base from V and 5 bases from J, leaving 14 bases between. This CDR3 contains 15 residues.

This clone appeared once. V gene TRBV6-6 combines with J gene TRBJ2-1; perhaps D is TRBD1 or TRBD2 (5 bases each). CDR1 is MNHNY and CDR2 is SVGAGI in the germline V gene (reference sequence). The V and J ends lost 2 bases and 0 bases respectively, with 11 bases between them. The CDR3 is made up of 16 amino acids. The CDR3 nucleotides read TGTGCCAGCAGTTACGAGGGGTATGGCTCCTACAATGAGCAGTTCTTC. This gives the protein CASSYEGYGSYNEQFF.

V and J are TRBV28 and TRBJ2-5, with 7 bases identical to TRBD2. This CDR3 comprises 15 residues. Germline assignment: CDR1 MDHEN and CDR2 SYDVKM. Trimming removed 6 bases from V and 1 base from J; junction bases left unmatched: 8. Written as DNA, the CDR3 is TGTGCCAGCAGCCTAGCCTCTAGCGGCCAAGAGACCCAGTACTTC. It codes for CASSLASSGQETQYF.

The rearrangement joins TRBV5-4 to TRBJ2-6; D is unresolved. This CDR3 is built from 15 residues. Germline V lookup: CDR1 SGHNT, CDR2 YYREEE (reference sequence). Between the trimmed V and J ends, which lost 2 bases and 1 base, there was a span of 7 bases. Here the CDR3 DNA reads TGTGCCAGCAGCTTAGCCCCATCTGGGGCCAACGTCCTGACTTTC. Translation gives CASSLAPSGANVLTF.

V is TRBV7-2 and J is TRBJ1-3, with D hard to call. CDR3 length equals 16 residues. The germline V gene has CDR1 SGHTA and CDR2 FQGNSA. The ends were cut back, 5 bases at V and 0 bases at J, with 14 bases in the middle. The DNA for the CDR3 is TGTGCCAGCAGCCCCTTAGTTGGGTCCTCTGGAAACACCATATATTTT. It translates to CASSPLVGSSGNTIYF.

The V call is TRBV18, the J call TRBJ2-7; weak D call: TRBD2 (6 bases). V lost 4 bases and J 0 bases, leaving 7 bases between the germline ends. This CDR3 has 13 residues. Germline CDR1 KGHSH, CDR2 LQKENI. The DNA for the CDR3 is TGTGCCAGCTCACTGGGACTCTCCTACGAGCAGTACTTC. This codes for CASSLGLSYEQYF.

The V gene is TRBV19, the J gene TRBJ1-5; TRBD1 agrees at 7 bases. Trimming cost V 2 bases and J 0 bases; bases outside gene matches: 10. The CDR3 loop spans 18 amino acids. Germline V CDR1 and CDR2: LNHDA, SQIVND (reference sequence). The CDR3: CASSIPTGVGGSNQPQHF. The DNA of the CDR3 is TGTGCCAGTAGTATACCCACAGGGGTCGGGGGTAGCAATCAGCCCCAGCATTTT.

This chain links TRBV18 with TRBJ2-1; the D is unclear. CDR3 length equals 13 residues. V dropped 0 bases and J dropped 9 bases, with 9 bases sitting between them. Germline CDR1 is KGHSH and CDR2 is LQKENI. The DNA for the CDR3 is TGTGCCAGCTCACCACCCTCGAAGGGTGAGCAGTTCTTC. Its translation: CASSPPSKGEQFF.

This chain uses TRBV14 with TRBJ1-6; no clear D gene. V dropped 4 bases and J dropped 8 bases, with 9 bases sitting between them. This CDR3 is 13 amino acids long. The germline CDR1 and CDR2 sequences are SGHDN and FVKESK. The CDR3 coding sequence is TGTGCCAGCAGCCCCCGAGAGGATTCACCCCTCCACTTT. Its protein product is CASSPREDSPLHF.

The V call is TRBV5-4, the J call TRBJ2-2; D is ambiguous. The CDR3 is made up of 16 amino acids. V lost 0 bases and J 4 bases, leaving 13 bases between the germline ends. Germline V gene sequence: CDR1 SGHNT, CDR2 YYREEE (reference sequence). In DNA form, the CDR3 reads TGTGCCAGCAGCTTGGATTCCTGGCAGGCCACCGGGGAGCTGTTTTTT. This sequence encodes CASSLDSWQATGELFF. Full variable domain (rest looked up from reference TRBV5-4 and TRBJ2-2): ETGVTQSPTHLIKTRGQQVTLRCSSQSGHNTVSWYQQALGQGPQFIFQYYREEENGRGNFPPRFSGLQFPNYSSELNVNALELDDSALYLCASSLDSWQATGELFFGEGSRLTVL.

This chain links TRBV6-4 with TRBJ1-5, with TRBD1 matching 8 bases. There are 15 residues in the CDR3. The J segment lost 6 bases and the V segment lost 2 bases, leaving 6 bases of the junction unmatched. Germline V CDR1 and CDR2: MRHNA, SNTAGT. For the CDR3, the DNA is TGTGCCAGCAGTGACACCGACAGGGGCGGTCAGCCCCAGCATTTT. This gives the protein CASSDTDRGGQPQHF.

The rearrangement joins TRBV28 to TRBJ1-2; D is unresolved. Per germline, CDR1 MDHEN and CDR2 SYDVKM. The V end was cut by 7 bases, the J end by 5 bases, with 8 bases between. This CDR3 has 11 residues. In nucleotides, the CDR3 is TGTGCCAGCAATGGCGGGTATGGCTACACCTTC. Its protein is CASNGGYGYTF.

The V and J genes are TRBV19 and TRBJ1-5, with 12 bases lining up with TRBD1. V lost 3 bases to trimming and J lost 6 bases; unmatched junction nucleotides: 6. CDR3 size: 16 residues. Looked up from germline, CDR1 is LNHDA and CDR2 is SQIVND (reference sequence). CDR3 sequence reads: CASSISPGQGAQPQHF. The CDR3 DNA reads as TGTGCCAGTAGTATTAGTCCGGGACAGGGGGCTCAGCCCCAGCATTTT.

The chain carries TRBV30 and TRBJ1-6, with D perhaps TRBD1 (6 bases). CDR1 and CDR2 from the germline V gene are GTSNPN and SVGIG (reference sequence). The CDR3 is made up of 16 amino acids. The ends were cut back, 2 bases at V and 5 bases at J, with 16 bases in the middle. CDR3 bases: TGTGCCTGGAGTTCCCTCGGACAGCCTCATAATTCACCCCTCCACTTT. Encoded protein: CAWSSLGQPHNSPLHF.

This clone appeared a few times. This chain uses TRBV28 with TRBJ1-6, with D perhaps TRBD1 (5 bases). V lost 5 bases and J 10 bases, leaving 21 bases between the germline ends. CDR1 and CDR2 (germline): MDHEN, SYDVKM. The CDR3 is 16 residues long. The CDR3, as DNA: TGTGCCAGCAGTGAGGCTCGACTGACAGAAACATCACCCCTCCACTTT. As protein: CASSEARLTETSPLHF.

The chain uses TRBV7-9 and TRBJ2-7, with D perhaps matching TRBD1 or TRBD2 (5 bases each). Germline V gene lookup returns CDR1 SEHNR and CDR2 FQNEAQ (reference sequence). V lost 5 bases, J lost 2 bases, and 13 bases lay in between. CDR3 length: 14 amino acids. CDR3: CASSTGTAAYEQYF. The CDR3 DNA reads TGTGCCAGCAGCACTGGGACCGCCGCCTACGAGCAGTACTTC.